This T cell receptor beta chain comes out of a study of beta chain features in type 1 diabetes. Study as a whole: All samples together contributed 90 million to 110 million sorted cells for examination. Study-wide findings and caveats: TCRB CDR3s were moderately but significantly shorter in Type 1 diabetes patients in all four CD4+ subsets.

cDNA synthesis used the whole RNA isolate, giving expressed TCRB sequences. The data were produced by immunoSEQ multiplex PCR, yet TCRdb's version contains in-frame clones alone and is incomplete. The top ten hold roughly 0.54% of the sample, which has some 360,000 clones, 8.5% to 10% seen once. In regard to this clone: Its target is not known.

CDR3 size: 13 residues. The germline gives CDR1 SEHNR, CDR2 FQNEAQ (reference sequence). V was clipped by 5 bases and J by 3 bases, with 8 bases between them. This clonotype originated in a man aged 25 to 45 with type 1 diabetes. The rearrangement uses TRBV7-9 and TRBJ2-1; D is ambiguous. Sequenced input: central memory CD4+ T cells from blood. The CDR3 spells CASSLGIYNEQFF. The CDR3 bases are TGTGCCAGCAGCCTAGGGATCTACAATGAGCAGTTCTTC.